The T cell receptor (beta chain) described here comes from a study of technical replicates of blood from several donors (dated by TCRdb to the late 2010s). As to this clone: Its cognate antigen has yet to be identified. Base qualities are not recorded, but no much larger clone differs from it by a single base.

To prepare the library, the immunoSEQ multiplex PCR assay was applied. This immuneACCESS table, as held by TCRdb, lists in-frame sequences with V and J called but not all clones. Of the missing ones, under half trace to an unresolved V gene in checked studies; the others have no known cause. The sample has under 85,000 clones on record, 95% to 98% of them singletons. The leading ten clones occupy about 0.3% of the sample. The V and J ends are trimmed by 4 bases and 6 bases, leaving 13 bases between them. The germline V gene yields MNHEY for CDR1 and SVGAGI for CDR2. The CDR3 runs 13 residues from the cysteine to the phenylalanine. The kept DNA is CDR3 alone, 39 bases in frame from the first base.

Sequenced material: T cells isolated from PBMCs. The V and J genes are TRBV6-5 and TRBJ2-7; the D gene is perhaps TRBD2, from 5 matching bases. The clonotype originates from a human donor in good health. The CDR3 is CASSFFSGSEQYF. The nucleotide sequence reads as follows: TGTGCCAGCAGTTTCTTTTCGGGGAGCGAGCAGTACTTC.